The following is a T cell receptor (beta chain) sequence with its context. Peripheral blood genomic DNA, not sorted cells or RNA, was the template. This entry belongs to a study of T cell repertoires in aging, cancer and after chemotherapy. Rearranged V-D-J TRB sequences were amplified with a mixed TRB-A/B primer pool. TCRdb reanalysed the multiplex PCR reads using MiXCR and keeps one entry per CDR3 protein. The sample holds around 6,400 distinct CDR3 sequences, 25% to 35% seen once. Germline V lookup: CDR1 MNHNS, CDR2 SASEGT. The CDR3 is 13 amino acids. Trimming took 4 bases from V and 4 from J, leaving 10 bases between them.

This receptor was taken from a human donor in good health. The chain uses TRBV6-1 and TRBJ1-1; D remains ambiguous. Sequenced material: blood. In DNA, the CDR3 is TGTGCCAGCAGTGGTTTGCGGGGCACTGAAGCTTTCTTT. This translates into CASSGLRGTEAFF.